A selection of T cell receptor beta chains follows, all from one sample in a study of blood T cell repertoires in COVID-19. Sequencing was performed with immunoSEQ multiplex PCR; in TCRdb, only in-frame clones are kept and a portion is missing. The repertoire consists of about 210,000 clones, with about 85% occurring once and the leading ten covering 0.72%. The source material was peripheral blood. The receptors were sampled from a middle-aged man with acute or convalescent COVID-19. CDR3s include the opening cysteine and the closing phenylalanine or tryptophan.

v_gene	j_gene	CDR3aa
TRBV6-1	TRBJ2-2	CASSALAGDDTGELFF
TRBV19	TRBJ1-1	CASGGTGGWGHTEAFF
TRBV7-2	TRBJ2-1	CASSPTVYNEQFF
TRBV7-2	TRBJ2-1	CASSPRGLAGYNEQFF
TRBV28	TRBJ2-1	CASSSGTTSYNEQFF
TRBV30	TRBJ2-7	CAGGGAVYEQYF
TRBV5-1	TRBJ2-3	CASSSLAVYPSTDTQYF
TRBV5-1	TRBJ2-1	CASSPDLAGVYNEQFF
TRBV2	TRBJ2-7	CASRPGQGLYEQYF
TRBV5-1	TRBJ2-3	CASSRGGQLTDTQYF
TRBV18	TRBJ2-5	CASSPHKQETQYF
TRBV7-9	TRBJ2-5	CASSLGTADQETQYF
TRBV28	TRBJ2-7	CASSLYGGRLYEQYF
TRBV3-1/TRBV3-2	TRBJ1-1	CASSQLQGMAEAFF
TRBV2	TRBJ2-1	CASSGTGGPLVRFF
TRBV6-5	TRBJ2-2	CASSISGANTGELFF
TRBV7-9	TRBJ1-2	CASSFHQGGLYGYTF
TRBV4-3	TRBJ2-7	CASSPLPGGTEQYF
TRBV5-1	TRBJ2-3	CASSLGSGGMSTDTQYF
TRBV25-1	TRBJ2-7	CASSKLGGGYEQYF
TRBV29-1	TRBJ1-2	CSVEPAGVGTANYGYTF
TRBV6-5	TRBJ1-1	CATSLGGKNTEAFF
TRBV6-9	TRBJ2-7	CASSYSFGTGGYEQYF
TRBV9	TRBJ2-1	CASSVVVATPNEQFF
TRBV5-6	TRBJ2-3	CASSTAGQDLGDTQYF
TRBV27	TRBJ1-1	CASSLSGQGRTEAFF
TRBV27	TRBJ1-2	CASSLYGTGSINYGYTF
TRBV11-2	TRBJ2-5	CASSLSLPGRHPQETQYF
TRBV9	TRBJ1-1	CASSPMTANTEAFF
TRBV6-5	TRBJ1-2	CASADRDYGYTF
TRBV11-2	TRBJ1-1	CASSLMPGQGMGEAFF
TRBV27	TRBJ2-1	CASSYMDGRNEQFF
TRBV7-9	TRBJ1-1	CASSFGEAEAFF
TRBV5-1	TRBJ2-1	CASSYPLAGGSYNEQFF
TRBV7-9	TRBJ1-2	CASSLAEGRGAGNGYTF
TRBV18	TRBJ2-7	CASSPPDGVGEQYF
TRBV6-2/TRBV6-3	TRBJ2-7	CASSFGTVAYEQYF
TRBV11-3	TRBJ2-3	CASSLDGLAGGDTQYF
TRBV3-1/TRBV3-2	TRBJ1-2	CASSHGTGNYGYTF
TRBV7-3	TRBJ2-3	CASSFQGAADTQYF
TRBV28	TRBJ1-1	CARPAEAFF
TRBV7-9	TRBJ1-5	CASSFSDGTYSNQPQHF
TRBV27	TRBJ1-6	CASSLSGLGTGVSPLHF
TRBV7-2	TRBJ2-7	CASSPYLGPYEQYF
TRBV6-5	TRBJ2-5	CASSYSLIRGETQYF
TRBV6-5	TRBJ2-5	CASSTGLAEETQYF
TRBV5-6	TRBJ2-2	CASSLGGAGELFF
TRBV7-8	TRBJ2-1	CASSQGLQNEQFF
TRBV7-9	TRBJ1-2	CASSLPQGAGGYGYTF
TRBV2	TRBJ1-4	CASSEGQGGYIGEKLFF